This entry features one T cell receptor (beta chain) sequence. Trimming took 6 bases from V and 3 from J; bases not matched to a gene: 5. Germline CDR1 MDHEN, CDR2 SYDVKM. The CDR3 extends over 13 amino acids. This table comes from immunoSEQ multiplex PCR, and its TCRdb copy is limited to in-frame clones, with some not included. Altogether 70,000 to 75,000 clones are present, about 95% being singletons, with the ten largest covering roughly 0.26%. These data belong to a study of technical replicates of blood from a handful of donors. The clonotype was recovered from a human donor in good health. The rearrangement uses TRBV28 and TRBJ2-7; TRBD1 matches 7 bases. The sequenced sample was T cells isolated from PBMCs. The CDR3 coding sequence is TGTGCCAGCAGGTCGGGACAGAACTACGAGCAGTACTTC. This sequence encodes CASRSGQNYEQYF.